This paragraph reports one T cell receptor beta chain. The sample is drawn from a study of blood T cell repertoires in COVID-19. Sequenced by immunoSEQ multiplex PCR; TCRdb stores in-frame clones only, minus some. The sample lists about 120,000 clones, roughly nine tenths occurring once. The germline V gene encodes CDR1 LNHDA and CDR2 SQIVND (reference sequence). The V gene lost 4 bases and the J gene lost 1 base, with 10 bases spanning the gap. This CDR3 comprises 14 residues. Material: peripheral blood. This rearrangement joins TRBV19 to TRBJ2-5; D not resolved. The sequence was collected from a human donor in a cohort sampled during active COVID-19. The CDR3 bases are TGTGCCAGTAGTACACCCGGTTCCCAAGAGACCCAGTACTTC. This translates into CASSTPGSQETQYF.